The present T cell receptor beta chain was sequenced within a study of post-analysis software for immune sequencing data. Study at large: Both relapsing-remitting and secondary progressive multiple sclerosis featured among the disease courses, as did progressive-relapsing multiple sclerosis.

Prepared TCR beta cDNA libraries contained unique molecular identifiers. Each batch of about 0.95 to 11 million T cells produced hundreds of thousands of cDNA molecules. MiXCR was run by TCRdb on the PCR reads, yielding one entry per CDR3 protein. The sample lists hundreds of thousands of distinct CDR3 sequences, roughly two fifths occurring once. General study points: Multiple sclerosis was associated with a significant reduction in normalized Chao1 diversity relative to controls. By F measure, samples from a shared preparation batch strongly co-clustered. A handful of TRBV segments were significantly more frequent in patients than in controls. TRBV5-6, TRBV5-1 and TRBV20-1 were among these segments.

From germline, CDR1 is SQVTM and CDR2 ANQGSEA. V was clipped by 6 bases and J by 3 bases, with 15 bases between them. This CDR3 has 14 amino acids. This clonotype has a handful of counts. Its antigen is not known. The sequencing sample was made of blood. The gene calls are TRBV29-1 and TRBJ2-1; a possible D gene is TRBD2 (7 bases). This TCR came from a girl aged 10-17 years with multiple sclerosis. CDR3 loop: CSVAGHSFYNEQFF. The CDR3, as DNA: TGCAGCGTAGCGGGACACTCTTTCTACAATGAGCAGTTCTTC.